This T cell receptor beta chain is from a study of CD8 T cells in acute hepatitis C reinfection. As to time point: acute HCV infection, within 168 days of estimated infection date. Sequencing of hepatitis C virus-specific cells was done ex vivo rather than after in vitro expansion. Acute primary HCV meant a new positive RNA or antibody result following a negative test within 24 weeks. A tetramer loaded with NS3 peptide 1073-1081 identified HCV-specific cells. In its sample, this clone is medium-sized (0.01 to 0.1%). The protocol was immunoSEQ multiplex PCR, while the TCRdb copy is restricted to in-frame clones and leaves out a portion. The sample carries some 1,400 clones, approximately 48% recorded once. The CDR3 is 18 amino acids. The germline CDR1 and CDR2 sequences are SGHDT and YYEEEE. With 0 bases clipped from V and 3 bases from J, the junction kept 13 bases outside the gene matches. Study conclusions and caveats: Only TCRbeta was bulk sequenced, so alphabeta pairing of public clonotypes remains unknown. Overrepresentation in the naive pool did not explain the preferential TRBV04 and TRBV06 usage seen in all groups. Exact CDR3 sharing with other epitopes was rare, possibly method-limited.

This sequence was found in a woman under 30 with chronic hepatitis C. The sequencing used HCV NS3-1073 tetramer-sorted CD8+ T cells from PBMCs, collected during acute infection. The chain uses TRBV5-6 and TRBJ1-2; 8 positions match TRBD1. The CDR3 nucleotides read TGTGCCAGCAGCTTGGAGGGCGGGACAGGTCGTTTCGACTATGGCTACACCTTC. It translates to CASSLEGGTGRFDYGYTF.